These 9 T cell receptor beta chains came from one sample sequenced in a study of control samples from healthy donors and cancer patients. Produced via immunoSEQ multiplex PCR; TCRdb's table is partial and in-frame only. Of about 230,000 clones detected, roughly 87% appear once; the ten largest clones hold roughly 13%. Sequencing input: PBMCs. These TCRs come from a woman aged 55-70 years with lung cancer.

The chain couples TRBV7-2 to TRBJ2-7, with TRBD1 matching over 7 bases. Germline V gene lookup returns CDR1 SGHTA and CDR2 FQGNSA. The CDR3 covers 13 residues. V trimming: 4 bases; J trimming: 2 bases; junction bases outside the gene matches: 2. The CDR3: CASSYGQAYEQYF. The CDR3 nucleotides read TGTGCCAGCAGCTACGGACAGGCCTACGAGCAGTACTTC. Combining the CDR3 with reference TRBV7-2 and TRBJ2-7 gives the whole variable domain GAGVSQSPSNKVTEKGKDVELRCDPISGHTALYWYRQSLGQGLEFLIYFQGNSAPDKSGLPSDRFSAERTGGSVSTLTIQRTQQEDSAVYLCASSYGQAYEQYFGPGTRLTVT.

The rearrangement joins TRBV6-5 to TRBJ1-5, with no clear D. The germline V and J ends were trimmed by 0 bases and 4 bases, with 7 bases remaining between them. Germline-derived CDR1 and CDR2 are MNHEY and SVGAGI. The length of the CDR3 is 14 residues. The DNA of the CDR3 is TGTGCCAGCAGTTACTCATCGGCTAATCAGCCCCAGCATTTT. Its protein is CASSYSSANQPQHF.

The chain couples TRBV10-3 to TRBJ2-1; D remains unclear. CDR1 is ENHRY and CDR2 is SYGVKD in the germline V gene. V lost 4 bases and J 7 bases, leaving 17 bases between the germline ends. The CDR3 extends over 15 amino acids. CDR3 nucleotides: TGTGCCATCAGTGTCCGGGCCGGCGAAGGGAATGAGCAGTTCTTC. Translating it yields CAISVRAGEGNEQFF.

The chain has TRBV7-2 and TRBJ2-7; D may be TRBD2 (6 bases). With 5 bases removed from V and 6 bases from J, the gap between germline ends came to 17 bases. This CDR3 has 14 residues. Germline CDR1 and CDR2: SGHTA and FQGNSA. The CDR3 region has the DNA TGTGCCAGCAGCACCGGGGGTCCCCGGGGCGAGCAGTACTTC. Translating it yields CASSTGGPRGEQYF.

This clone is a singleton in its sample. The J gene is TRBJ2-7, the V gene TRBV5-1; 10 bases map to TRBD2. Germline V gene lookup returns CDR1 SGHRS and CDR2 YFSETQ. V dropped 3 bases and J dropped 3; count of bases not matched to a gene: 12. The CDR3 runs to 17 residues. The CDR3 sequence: CASSSGTSVEGNYEQYF. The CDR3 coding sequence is TGCGCCAGCAGCTCAGGGACTAGCGTGGAGGGGAACTACGAGCAGTACTTC.

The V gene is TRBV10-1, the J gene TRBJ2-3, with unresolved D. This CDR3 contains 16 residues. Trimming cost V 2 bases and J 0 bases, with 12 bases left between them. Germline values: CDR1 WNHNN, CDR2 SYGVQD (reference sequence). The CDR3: CASSETTWSSTDTQYF. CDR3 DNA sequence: TGCGCCAGCAGTGAGACGACTTGGTCCAGCACAGATACGCAGTATTTT.

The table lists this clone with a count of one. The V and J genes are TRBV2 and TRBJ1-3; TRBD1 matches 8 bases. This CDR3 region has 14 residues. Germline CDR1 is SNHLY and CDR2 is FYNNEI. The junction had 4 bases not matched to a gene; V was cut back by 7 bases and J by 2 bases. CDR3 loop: CASNQDRAGNTIYF. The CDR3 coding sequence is TGTGCCAGCAATCAGGACAGGGCTGGAAACACCATATATTTT.

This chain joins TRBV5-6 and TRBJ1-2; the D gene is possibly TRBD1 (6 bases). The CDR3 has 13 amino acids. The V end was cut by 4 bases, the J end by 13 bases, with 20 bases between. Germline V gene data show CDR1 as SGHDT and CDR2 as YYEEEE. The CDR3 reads CASSQTVQGLLTF. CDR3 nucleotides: TGTGCCAGCAGCCAAACCGTACAGGGCCTTCTCACCTTC.

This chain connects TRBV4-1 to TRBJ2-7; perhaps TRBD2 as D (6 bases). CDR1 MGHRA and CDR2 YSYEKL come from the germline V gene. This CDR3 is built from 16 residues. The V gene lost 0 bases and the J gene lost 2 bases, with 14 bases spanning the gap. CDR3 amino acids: CASSQDQWGVAYEQYF. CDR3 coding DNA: TGCGCCAGCAGCCAAGATCAGTGGGGGGTAGCCTACGAGCAGTACTTC.